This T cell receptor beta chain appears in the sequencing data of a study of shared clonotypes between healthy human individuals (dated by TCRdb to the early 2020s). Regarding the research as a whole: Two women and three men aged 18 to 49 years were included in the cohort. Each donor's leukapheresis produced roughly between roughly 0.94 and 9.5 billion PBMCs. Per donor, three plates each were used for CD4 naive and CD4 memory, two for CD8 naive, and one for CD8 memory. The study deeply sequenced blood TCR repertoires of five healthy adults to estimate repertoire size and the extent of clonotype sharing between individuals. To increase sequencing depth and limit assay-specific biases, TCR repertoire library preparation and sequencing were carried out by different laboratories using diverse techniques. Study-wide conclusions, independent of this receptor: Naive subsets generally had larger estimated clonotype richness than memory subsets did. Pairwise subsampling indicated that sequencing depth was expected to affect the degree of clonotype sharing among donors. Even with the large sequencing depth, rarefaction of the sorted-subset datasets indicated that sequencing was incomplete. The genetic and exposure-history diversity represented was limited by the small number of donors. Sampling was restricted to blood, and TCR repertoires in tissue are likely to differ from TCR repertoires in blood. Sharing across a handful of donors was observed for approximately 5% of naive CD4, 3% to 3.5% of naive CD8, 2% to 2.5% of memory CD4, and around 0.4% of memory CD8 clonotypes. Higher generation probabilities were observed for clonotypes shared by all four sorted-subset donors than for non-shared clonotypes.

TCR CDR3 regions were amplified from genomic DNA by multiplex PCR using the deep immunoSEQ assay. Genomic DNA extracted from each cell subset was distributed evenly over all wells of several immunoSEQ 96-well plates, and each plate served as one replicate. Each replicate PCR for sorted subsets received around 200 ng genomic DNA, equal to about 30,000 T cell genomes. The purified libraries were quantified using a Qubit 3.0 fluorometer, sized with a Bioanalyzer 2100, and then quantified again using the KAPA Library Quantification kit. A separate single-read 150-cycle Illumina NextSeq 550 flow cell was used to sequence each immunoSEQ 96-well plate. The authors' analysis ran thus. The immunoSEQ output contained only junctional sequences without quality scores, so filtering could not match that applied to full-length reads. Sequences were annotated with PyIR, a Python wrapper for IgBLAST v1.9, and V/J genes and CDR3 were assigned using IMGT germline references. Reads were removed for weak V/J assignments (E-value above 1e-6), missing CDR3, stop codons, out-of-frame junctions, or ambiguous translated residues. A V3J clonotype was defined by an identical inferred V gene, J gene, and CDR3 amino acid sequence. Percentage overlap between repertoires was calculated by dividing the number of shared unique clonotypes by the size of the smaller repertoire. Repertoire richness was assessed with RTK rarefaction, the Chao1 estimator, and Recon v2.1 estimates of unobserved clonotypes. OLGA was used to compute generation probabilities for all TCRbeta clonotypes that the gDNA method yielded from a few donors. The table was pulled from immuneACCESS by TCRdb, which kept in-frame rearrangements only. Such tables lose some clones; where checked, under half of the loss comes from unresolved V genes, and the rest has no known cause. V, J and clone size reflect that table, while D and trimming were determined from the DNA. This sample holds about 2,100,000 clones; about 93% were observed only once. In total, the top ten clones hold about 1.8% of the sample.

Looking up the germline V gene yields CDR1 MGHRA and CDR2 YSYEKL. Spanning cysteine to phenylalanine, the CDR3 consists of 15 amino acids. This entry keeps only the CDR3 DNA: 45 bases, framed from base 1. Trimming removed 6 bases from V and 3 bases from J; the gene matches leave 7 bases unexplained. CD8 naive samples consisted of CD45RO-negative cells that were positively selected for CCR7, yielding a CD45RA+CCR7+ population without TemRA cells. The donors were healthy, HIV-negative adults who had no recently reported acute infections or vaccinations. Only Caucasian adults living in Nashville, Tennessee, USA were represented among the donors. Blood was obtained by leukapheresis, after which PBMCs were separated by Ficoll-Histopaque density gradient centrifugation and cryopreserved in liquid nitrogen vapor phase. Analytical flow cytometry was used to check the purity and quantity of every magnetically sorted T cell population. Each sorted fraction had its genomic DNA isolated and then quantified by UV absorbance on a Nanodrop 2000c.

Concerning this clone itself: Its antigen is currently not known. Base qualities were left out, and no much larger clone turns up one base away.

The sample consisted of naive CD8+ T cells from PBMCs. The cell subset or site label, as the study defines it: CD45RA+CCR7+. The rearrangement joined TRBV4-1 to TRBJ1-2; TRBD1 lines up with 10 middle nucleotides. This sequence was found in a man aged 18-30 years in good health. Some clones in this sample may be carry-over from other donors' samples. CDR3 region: CASRQGQGNHYGYTF. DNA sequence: TGCGCCAGCAGGCAGGGACAGGGGAACCACTATGGCTACACCTTC.